The T cell receptor beta chain under discussion was sequenced for a study of post-analysis software for immune sequencing data (dated by TCRdb to the mid-2010s). The study in broad terms: The recorded disease courses included relapsing-remitting, secondary progressive and progressive-relapsing multiple sclerosis, and some patients had no subtype annotation. Patient repertoires were compared against roughly 12 previously published healthy control repertoires from donors aged about 6 to 25 years. A subset of samples was prepared in parallel using single-end sample barcoding, then pooled and co-amplified after Illumina adapter ligation. Points the paper makes about the study in general: The control group was slightly older than the multiple sclerosis patient group. Strong co-clustering of samples prepared in the same batch was shown by direct clustering with F measure, prompting a batch-effect correction. Patients showed significantly higher frequencies than controls for a handful of TRBV segments, among them TRBV5-6, TRBV5-1 and TRBV20-1. Normalized Chao1 diversity was significantly lower in multiple sclerosis patients than controls, suggesting substantial peripheral T-cell clonal expansion.

Receptor amplification or capture employed PCR. Sequencing took place on an Illumina HiSeq 2500. To reduce PCR and sequencing biases, unique molecular identifiers were built into the TCR beta cDNA libraries. Some 500,000 cDNA molecules were obtained per 1 to 10 million input T cells, so each molecule approximated one T cell. The same protocol used for the earlier healthy control dataset was applied to prepare and sequence the patient libraries. Within a given batch, samples were prepared together, multiplexed and sequenced on the same HiSeq lane. The study's own analysis went as follows. Raw barcoded reads were processed with MIGEC, discarding single-read molecular identifier groups before consensus assembly and CDR3 extraction. VDJtools was used for post-analysis of the clonotype tables, and diversity was normalized by down-sampling every dataset to the size of the smallest sample. In repertoire overlap clustering, CDR3 amino acid sequences, but not nucleotide sequences, were matched to correct batch-related cross-sample contamination. TCRdb handled the public reads itself, with Q25 trimming in fastp and clone calling in MiXCR, and kept productive beta chains. Every entry covers one CDR3 protein and lists the most common genes and DNA from its rows. The V and J calls were not made by the authors but by TCRdb's processing. Across this sample there are roughly 400,000 distinct CDR3 sequences, with roughly 38% seen only once. The ten largest clones take up about 7.6% of the sample.

TCR beta repertoires were profiled from peripheral blood of 10 to 15 young patients with multiple sclerosis to demonstrate the VDJtools post-analysis software. The multiple sclerosis patients were children and adolescents ranging in age from about 6 to 16 years. Details on this clonotype: No antigen is known for it. Nothing much larger sits one base from this clone, and base qualities are not available.

V has 5 bases trimmed and J has 2 bases trimmed; junction bases matching no gene number 12. The cysteine opens and the phenylalanine closes a CDR3 of 17 amino acids. CDR3 DNA is the only sequence kept; it has 51 bases, read in frame from the first base. CDR1 and CDR2 were assigned from the germline V gene as MDHEN and SYDVKM. The clonotype originates from a girl under 10 years old with multiple sclerosis. The rearranged chain carries TRBV28 and TRBJ2-1, with TRBD1 matching 7 junction bases. Sequenced material: blood. The DNA sequence follows: TGTGCCAGCAGTCCCACAGGGGTTTACGGACCCTACAATGAGCAGTTCTTC. Translation gives CASSPTGVYGPYNEQFF.